This T cell receptor beta chain was retrieved from a study of cytomegalovirus exposure and HLA in healthy donors. For the study at large: Sequencing of 150 million to 200 million T cells in an earlier analysis found approximately 120 million unique TCR beta sequences.

This CDR3 spans 19 amino acids. V gave up 1 base and J gave up 0 bases; unmatched junction bases: 15. Germline V gene lookup returns CDR1 SEHNR and CDR2 FQNEAQ (reference sequence). The PCR used 60 Vbeta and 13 Jbeta primers. Sequencing was performed with immunoSEQ multiplex PCR; in TCRdb, only in-frame clones are kept and a portion is missing. The sample has 210,000 or so clones, under 85% seen once; the top ten hold 10%. Findings and limits, study-wide: Several of the most significant clusters appeared linked to common viral pathogens, based on a later analysis. It was reported in a later analysis that an Asian-associated ancestry cluster showed fewer N-insertions than the approximately 670-donor mean.

Regarding this clone: Antigen: not known.

Specimen: PBMCs. The TCR was taken from a woman aged 50 to 60 in good health and CMV-seropositive. The V gene is TRBV7-9, the J gene TRBJ2-7; 7 nucleotides match TRBD2. The CDR3 DNA follows: TGTGCCAGCAGCTTAGTACGGGCTGAGCGGGGATTTAGCTCCTACGAGCAGTACTTC. Amino acids: CASSLVRAERGFSSYEQYF.